This TCR beta chain was observed in a study of blood T cell repertoires in COVID-19. Produced via immunoSEQ multiplex PCR; TCRdb's table is partial and in-frame only. The sample yields 250,000 or so clones, roughly 80% seen once. Only one count was recorded for this clone. The sequencing sample was made of peripheral blood. The TCR originated in a woman aged 18-35 years with acute or convalescent COVID-19.

CDR3 nucleotides: TGTGCCAGCAGTACGACAGGGTACGAGCAGTACTTC. Translation: CASSTTGYEQYF. This rearrangement joins TRBV6-5 to TRBJ2-7; 7 bases agree with TRBD1. CDR3 length: 12 amino acids. With 5 bases clipped from V and 4 bases from J, the junction kept 2 bases outside the gene matches. Germline CDR1 MNHEY, CDR2 SVGAGI.